This T cell receptor (beta chain) was captured in a study of T cell changes during pregnancy in multiple sclerosis. V was cut by 11 bases and J by 0 bases, with 14 bases left in between. CDR3 length: 14 amino acids. Germline values: CDR1 LNHDA, CDR2 SQIVND (reference sequence). The method was immunoSEQ multiplex PCR; TCRdb's version includes in-frame clones alone and lacks a portion of them. The profile shows 95,000 to 110,000 clones, 92% of them singletons. This clone was detected a few times. The origin of this receptor is a female donor in good health, enrolled as a control in a pregnancy study. The specimen was peripheral blood, collected in the third trimester of pregnancy. This chain links TRBV19 with TRBJ1-5; D perhaps matches TRBD1 (5 bases). The CDR3 sequence: CAASRDNSNQPQHF. CDR3 coding DNA: TGTGCCGCGAGCAGGGATAATAGCAATCAGCCCCAGCATTTT.